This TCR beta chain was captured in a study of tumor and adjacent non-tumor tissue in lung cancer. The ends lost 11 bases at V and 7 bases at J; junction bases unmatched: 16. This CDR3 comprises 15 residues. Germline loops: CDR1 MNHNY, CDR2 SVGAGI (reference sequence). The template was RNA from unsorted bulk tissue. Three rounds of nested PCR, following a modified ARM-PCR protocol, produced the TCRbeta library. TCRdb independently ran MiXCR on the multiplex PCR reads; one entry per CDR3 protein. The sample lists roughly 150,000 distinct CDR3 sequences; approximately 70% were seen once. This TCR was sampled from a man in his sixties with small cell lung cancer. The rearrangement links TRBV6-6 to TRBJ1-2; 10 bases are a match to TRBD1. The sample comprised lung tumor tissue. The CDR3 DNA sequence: TGTGCCGCCAGAGCCACGGGGACAGGGGCTTCTGGCTACACCTTC. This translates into CAARATGTGASGYTF.